This TCR beta chain came from a study of PD-1 blockade in mismatch repair-deficient tumors. About the study: Enrolled about 2013-2017, patients had progressing, pretreated mismatch repair-deficient cancers of over nine types.

This CDR3 is built from 14 residues. The germline gives CDR1 SEHNR, CDR2 FQNEAQ (reference sequence). Trimming removed 7 bases from V and 0 bases from J, with 9 bases in between. Profiling relied on immunoSEQ multiplex PCR, and the TCRdb table lists in-frame clones only, not all of them. The table shows 100,000 or so clones, with 82% occurring only once. PCR or immunohistochemistry showed mismatch repair deficiency in every enrolled patient. TCRs were sequenced from a few patients responding to pembrolizumab. General study points: Rapid post-treatment expansion, then contraction, generally preceding radiologic response, marked tumor-resident clones.

About this clone: No antigen is known for it.

This sequence was found in an adult with mismatch repair-deficient cancer. The chain uses TRBV7-9 and TRBJ2-2; the D gene could be TRBD1 or TRBD2 (5 bases each). The sample in question was peripheral blood, obtained 35 to 37 weeks after starting pembrolizumab. The CDR3 region has the DNA TGTGCCAGCATAGGGACGCCGAACACCGGGGAGCTGTTTTTT. It translates to CASIGTPNTGELFF.